This T cell receptor (beta chain) came from a study of cytomegalovirus exposure and HLA in healthy donors. A multiplex PCR was run with 60 Vbeta primers and 13 Jbeta primers. Libraries were prepared by immunoSEQ multiplex PCR; TCRdb keeps only in-frame clonotypes and omits some of them. The data contain 95,000 to 100,000 clones, around 74% of them seen just once; the ten biggest clones take up roughly 6.9%. V gave up 4 bases and J gave up 7 bases; unmatched junction bases: 5. CDR1 and CDR2 from the germline V gene are SQVTM and ANQGSEA. CDR3 size: 13 residues. The sequenced sample was PBMCs. This chain links TRBV29-1 with TRBJ2-2; 8 bases align to TRBD1. The sequence derives from a middle-aged man in good health and CMV-seropositive. CDR3 nucleotides: TGCAGCGTTGGGACAGGGTTGGTCGGGGAGCTGTTTTTT. Amino acid sequence: CSVGTGLVGELFF.